This TCR beta chain was documented in a study of cytomegalovirus exposure and HLA in healthy donors. The J segment lost 3 bases and the V segment lost 4 bases, leaving 4 bases of the junction unmatched. The CDR3 loop spans 14 amino acids. Looked up from germline, CDR1 is SNHLY and CDR2 is FYNNEI. This clone was counted only a few times. The PCR had 60 Vbeta and 13 Jbeta primers. Sequencing was performed with immunoSEQ multiplex PCR; in TCRdb, only in-frame clones are kept and a portion is missing. Here the sample spans more than 95,000 clones, roughly 13% being singletons. The material sequenced was PBMCs. The source of this sequence is a man in his forties in good health and CMV-seropositive. V and J are TRBV2 and TRBJ2-7, with 9 positions matching TRBD1. The CDR3 spells CASSADRGVYEQYF. For the CDR3, the DNA is TGTGCCAGCAGTGCTGACAGGGGGGTCTACGAGCAGTACTTC.